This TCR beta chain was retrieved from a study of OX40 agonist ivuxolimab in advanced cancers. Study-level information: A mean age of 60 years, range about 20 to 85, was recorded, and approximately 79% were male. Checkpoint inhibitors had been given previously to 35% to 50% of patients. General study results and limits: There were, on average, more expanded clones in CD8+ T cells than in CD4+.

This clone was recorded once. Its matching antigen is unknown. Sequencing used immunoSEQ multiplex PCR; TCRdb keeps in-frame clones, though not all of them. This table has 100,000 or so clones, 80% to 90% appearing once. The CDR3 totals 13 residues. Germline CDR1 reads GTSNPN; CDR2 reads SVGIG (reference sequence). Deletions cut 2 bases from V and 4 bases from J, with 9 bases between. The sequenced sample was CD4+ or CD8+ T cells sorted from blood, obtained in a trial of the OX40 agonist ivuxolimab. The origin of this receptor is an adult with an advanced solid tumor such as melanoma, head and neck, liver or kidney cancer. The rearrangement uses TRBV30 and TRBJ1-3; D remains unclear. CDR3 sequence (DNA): TGTGCCTGGAGTCAACTTCAAGGAAACACCATATATTTT. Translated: CAWSQLQGNTIYF.